The 2 T cell receptor beta chains below all came from one sample that was sequenced in a study of T cells in localized non-small cell lung cancer. Clones were sequenced by immunoSEQ multiplex PCR, and TCRdb holds only the in-frame ones, with some missing. The sample holds 100,000 or so clones, just over 90% seen once. The input for sequencing was PBMCs, taken before any cancer treatment. These receptors were taken from a woman aged 40-69 years with stage II squamous cell lung carcinoma.

The rearrangement joins TRBV19 to TRBJ1-5; D gene unclear. Germline V CDR1 and CDR2: LNHDA, SQIVND (reference sequence). V dropped 3 bases and J dropped 3 bases, with 9 bases sitting between them. The CDR3 runs to 14 residues. DNA of the CDR3: TGTGCCAGTAGTATTCTCCCAACCAATCAGCCCCAGCATTTT. Protein product: CASSILPTNQPQHF.

This chain links TRBV11-2 with TRBJ2-4, with D perhaps assigned TRBD1 or TRBD2 (5 bases each). V lost 1 base to trimming and J lost 8 bases, with 21 bases between them. This CDR3 has 17 residues. The germline gives CDR1 SGHAT, CDR2 FQNNGV. Here the CDR3 DNA reads TGTGCCAGCAGCTTAGGGGGGTTCTGGGTTGATGAGGACATTCAGTACTTC. It encodes CASSLGGFWVDEDIQYF.